This T cell receptor (beta chain) was found in a study of response to subunit inactivated influenza vaccine. Each CDR3 protein is one row after TCRdb ran MiXCR on the RT-PCR reads. The repertoire holds 500,000 to 600,000 distinct CDR3 sequences, with 10% to 15% as singletons. Findings and limits, study-wide: Authors suggested few new T cells are recruited by each seasonal influenza vaccination.

Looked up from germline, CDR1 is SGHTA and CDR2 is FQGTGA. V was clipped by 4 bases and J by 5 bases; unmatched bases: 5. The CDR3 covers 14 residues. This clonotype was detected a few times. No antigen is known for it. Here the sequenced sample was PBMCs from blood, taken about 40 days after vaccination. The chain links TRBV7-3 to TRBJ2-7; the match to TRBD2 covers 10 bases. The sequence was collected from a man aged 50-59 years who received an inactivated influenza vaccine. CDR3 in amino acids: CASSSGTSDNEQYF. As DNA, the CDR3 is TGTGCCAGCAGCTCCGGGACTAGCGACAACGAGCAGTACTTC. Full variable domain (missing parts from reference TRBV7-3 and TRBJ2-7): GAGVSQTPSNKVTEKGKYVELRCDPISGHTALYWYRQSLGQGPEFLIYFQGTGAADDSGLPNDRFFAVRPEGSVSTLKIQRTERGDSAVYLCASSSGTSDNEQYFGPGTRLTVT.